This entry lists 27 T cell receptor beta chains sequenced from one sample in a study of T-cell memory formation after mild COVID-19. TCRdb processed the 5' RACE reads anew with MiXCR; each CDR3 protein has one entry. The sample includes about 560,000 distinct CDR3 sequences, approximately 15% of them seen just once. The sequenced sample consisted of PBMCs or a T cell subset sorted from them (not recorded which). Receptors were obtained from an adult woman who had mild COVID-19 (a few samples of this study predate the infection). Cell type and time point are not known.

The chain couples TRBV10-3 to TRBJ2-2, with a possible D match to TRBD1 (6 bases). The V gene lost 3 bases and the J gene lost 7 bases, with 12 bases spanning the gap. Germline-derived CDR1 and CDR2 are ENHRY and SYGVKD. There are 14 residues in the CDR3. The CDR3 DNA is TGTGCCATCAGTGACACAGGGCCGGGCGGGGAGCTGTTTTTT. Translating it yields CAISDTGPGGELFF.

This clonotype has only a few counts. This chain uses TRBV24-1 with TRBJ2-1, with D unresolved. Trimming stripped 4 bases from V and 10 bases from J, with 13 bases between. The CDR3 totals 13 residues. In germline, CDR1 is KGHDR, CDR2 SFDVKD. CDR3: CATSDGPPSEQFF. The CDR3 DNA follows: TGTGCCACCAGTGACGGTCCCCCCTCAGAGCAGTTCTTC.

Only a few counts were recorded for this clonotype. The chain uses TRBV2 and TRBJ2-1; D is perhaps TRBD1 (6 bases). Germline CDR1 reads SNHLY; CDR2 reads FYNNEI. CDR3 length: 14 amino acids. V was cut by 4 bases and J by 6 bases, with 13 bases left in between. CDR3 sequence reads: CASSVVLQGNEQFF. The CDR3 nucleotides read TGTGCCAGCAGTGTGGTCTTACAGGGCAATGAGCAGTTCTTC.

The rearrangement links TRBV5-1 to TRBJ2-7; 7 nucleotides match TRBD1. Germline CDR1 and CDR2: SGHRS and YFSETQ. The CDR3 is made up of 16 amino acids. After removal of 0 bases from V and 3 bases from J, the junction contained 9 bases not matched to a gene. The CDR3 spells CASSLGVGTVLYEQYF. As DNA, the CDR3 is TGCGCCAGCAGCTTGGGAGTGGGGACAGTTCTCTACGAGCAGTACTTC.

This clonotype showed up many times. The chain is built from TRBV14 and TRBJ2-3; D remains ambiguous. The CDR3 is 11 amino acids. V lost 3 bases and J lost 4, with 2 bases in between. Germline V gene lookup returns CDR1 SGHDN and CDR2 FVKESK. CDR3 bases: TGTGCCAGCAGCCATTCAGATACGCAGTATTTT. Protein sequence: CASSHSDTQYF.

The chain recombines TRBV30 with TRBJ2-7; TRBD1 is a possible D gene (5 bases). Trimming removed 4 bases at V and 7 bases at J, with 17 bases between. Germline V gene lookup returns CDR1 GTSNPN and CDR2 SVGIG (reference sequence). This CDR3 has 13 residues. DNA for the CDR3: TGTGCCTGGACGTGGGGCCTCGCCAAGGAGCAGTACTTC. It codes for CAWTWGLAKEQYF.

The chain couples TRBV3-1 to TRBJ2-5; D gene unclear. The CDR3 is 13 residues long. Looked up from germline, CDR1 is LGHDT and CDR2 is YNNKEL (reference sequence). With 1 base removed from V and 1 base from J, the gap between germline ends came to 4 bases. CDR3 DNA: TGTGCCAGCAGCCAAGTCTCCCAAGAGACCCAGTACTTC. Translating it yields CASSQVSQETQYF.

The genes are TRBV7-2 and TRBJ2-3; 8 bases align to TRBD2. The junction had 6 bases not matched to a gene; V was cut back by 5 bases and J by 2 bases. CDR1 is SGHTA and CDR2 is FQGNSA in the germline V gene. This CDR3 is 15 amino acids long. CDR3: CASSPGLGPTDTQYF. The CDR3 coding sequence is TGTGCCAGCAGCCCGGGACTAGGTCCCACAGATACGCAGTATTTT.

The rearrangement joins TRBV6-1 to TRBJ2-2, with D unresolved. This CDR3 contains 16 residues. Trimming took off 5 bases at V and 0 bases at J, with 13 bases between the two ends. CDR1 and CDR2 from the germline V gene are MNHNS and SASEGT. In nucleotides, the CDR3 is TGTGCCAGCAGTCTAGTACCACCTGCGAACACCGGGGAGCTGTTTTTT. Amino acids: CASSLVPPANTGELFF.

This chain uses TRBV6-6 with TRBJ1-5, with D possibly matching TRBD1 (5 bases). This CDR3 is built from 14 residues. V lost 1 base to trimming and J lost 8 bases, with 12 bases between them. The V gene's germline CDR1 is MNHNY and CDR2 SVGAGI (reference sequence). The CDR3 reads CASSYFGTGEPQHF. The CDR3 DNA follows: TGTGCCAGCAGTTACTTCGGGACCGGGGAGCCCCAGCATTTT.

Only a few counts were recorded for this clonotype. Germline and junction disagree at one end, which may indicate a read error. The gene calls are TRBV5-1 and TRBJ2-1; 9 nucleotides align to TRBD2. Germline V gene sequence: CDR1 SGHRS, CDR2 YFSETQ. This CDR3 region has 17 residues. This chain's CDR3 is CASSIGGAGGLYDEQFF. CDR3 coding DNA: TGCGCCAGCAGCATCGGCGGGGCGGGGGGGCTCTACGATGAGCAGTTCTTC.

This clonotype was seen more than once but under ten times. This chain links TRBV29-1 with TRBJ1-5; D perhaps matches TRBD1 (5 bases). In germline, CDR1 is SQVTM, CDR2 ANQGSEA. Trimming took 4 bases from V and 0 from J, leaving 7 bases between them. The CDR3 is 13 residues long. The CDR3 loop is CSVAGPSNQPQHF. The CDR3 region has the DNA TGCAGCGTTGCAGGGCCTAGCAATCAGCCCCAGCATTTT.

V gene TRBV2 combines with J gene TRBJ2-1; D gene ambiguous. The CDR3 covers 15 residues. Trimming stripped 4 bases from V and 6 bases from J, with 16 bases between. Looked up from germline, CDR1 is SNHLY and CDR2 is FYNNEI. CDR3 sequence: CASSVSHQSANEQFF. Written as DNA, the CDR3 is TGTGCCAGCAGTGTCAGCCACCAATCGGCCAATGAGCAGTTCTTC.

The chain links TRBV12-3 or TRBV12-4 to TRBJ2-4, with no clear D. V lost 7 bases to trimming and J lost 3 bases, with 7 bases between them. CDR3 length: 12 amino acids. CDR3 nucleotide sequence: TGTGCCAGCACGGACCTCAAAAACATTCAGTACTTC. Encoded protein: CASTDLKNIQYF.

This clonotype was counted between two and nine times. In DNA, the CDR3 is TGTGCCAGCAGCCAGGGCAGGGCTGGAAACACCATATATTTT. Its protein is CASSQGRAGNTIYF. The genes are TRBV12-3 or TRBV12-4 and TRBJ1-3, with D maybe TRBD1 (5 bases). Trimming shortened V by 6 bases and J by 2 bases, and 11 bases separated the two germline ends. This CDR3 is built from 14 residues.

This sequence joins TRBV7-2 and TRBJ2-2, with TRBD2 matching 7 bases. CDR1 is SGHTA, CDR2 FQGNSA, per germline. Trimming took 3 bases from V and 5 from J; bases not matched to a gene: 9. The CDR3 is made up of 16 amino acids. In DNA form, the CDR3 reads TGTGCCAGCAGCTTGGGAACGGCGGGGGTTACCGGGGAGCTGTTTTTT. It codes for CASSLGTAGVTGELFF.

The CDR3 bases are TGTGCCAGCAGTTTATCGCACCCCGGCGATGAGCAGTTCTTC. Its protein product is CASSLSHPGDEQFF. The chain uses TRBV12-3 or TRBV12-4 and TRBJ2-1; D gene ambiguous. V was clipped by 2 bases and J by 8 bases, with 13 bases between them. The length of the CDR3 is 14 residues.

The chain carries TRBV5-1 and TRBJ2-1, with D perhaps TRBD1 (6 bases). This CDR3 has 12 residues. CDR1 is SGHRS, CDR2 YFSETQ, per germline. Trimming took off 5 bases at V and 8 bases at J, with 11 bases between the two ends. The CDR3 spells CASSKTGDEQFF. DNA of the CDR3: TGCGCCAGCAGTAAGACAGGCGATGAGCAGTTCTTC.

This clonotype was recorded at least ten times. The V gene is TRBV12-3 or TRBV12-4, the J gene TRBJ2-2, with D perhaps matching TRBD1 or TRBD2 (5 bases each). V lost 6 bases and J 6 bases, leaving 11 bases between the germline ends. This CDR3 spans 13 amino acids. The CDR3 nucleotides are TGTGCCAGCAGCTACGGGACCTCCGGGGAGCTGTTTTTT. Translating gives CASSYGTSGELFF.

This clonotype was counted a few times. J is TRBJ2-2 and V is TRBV6-5, with 7 nucleotides matching TRBD1. This CDR3 is built from 14 residues. J gave up 4 bases and V 6 bases, and 5 bases lay outside the gene matches. CDR1 is MNHEY, CDR2 SVGAGI, per germline. The CDR3 protein is CASRPGGSTGELFF. The CDR3 coding sequence is TGTGCCAGCAGACCAGGGGGATCCACCGGGGAGCTGTTTTTT.

This clonotype was recorded many times. J is TRBJ1-2 and V is TRBV30, with D perhaps TRBD1 (5 bases). Germline assignment: CDR1 GTSNPN and CDR2 SVGIG (reference sequence). The length of the CDR3 is 12 residues. V lost 0 bases and J 5 bases, leaving 7 bases between the germline ends. CDR3 in amino acids: CAWSVGGYGYTF. In DNA, the CDR3 is TGTGCCTGGAGTGTTGGGGGGTATGGCTACACCTTC.

This clonotype has a handful of counts. The CDR3 nucleotides are TGCGCCAGCAGCCAGGAGGGACTTGGGGCCAACGTCCTGACTTTC. Its protein is CASSQEGLGANVLTF. The chain combines TRBV5-1 with TRBJ2-6; maybe TRBD2 (6 bases). CDR1 is SGHRS, CDR2 YFSETQ, per germline. V gave up 4 bases and J gave up 3 bases, with 11 bases separating them. This CDR3 has 15 residues.

The chain uses TRBV5-1 and TRBJ1-1, with D possibly being TRBD1 (5 bases). Germline V gene lookup returns CDR1 SGHRS and CDR2 YFSETQ. V was pared by 0 bases and J by 6 bases, with 21 bases between. The CDR3 totals 17 residues. CDR3 sequence (DNA): TGCGCCAGCAGCTTGGATCTCCGGAGGGGACCGGGCGCTGAAGCTTTCTTT. Translating it yields CASSLDLRRGPGAEAFF. Full variable domain (outside the CDR3, taken from reference TRBV5-1 and TRBJ1-1): KAGVTQTPRYLIKTRGQQVTLSCSPISGHRSVSWYQQTPGQGLQFLFEYFSETQRNKGNFPGRFSGRQFSNSRSEMNVSTLELGDSALYLCASSLDLRRGPGAEAFFGQGTRLTVV.

This clonotype was seen only a few times. The chain links TRBV4-1 to TRBJ1-2, with 8 bases fitting TRBD1. V dropped 4 bases and J dropped 7; count of bases not matched to a gene: 14. The CDR3 has 16 amino acids. Germline-derived CDR1 and CDR2 are MGHRA and YSYEKL. The CDR3 loop is CASSPTLGQGFFGYTF. DNA for the CDR3: TGCGCCAGCAGCCCAACGCTTGGACAGGGTTTTTTTGGCTACACCTTC.

The chain combines TRBV7-3 with TRBJ2-1, with TRBD2 matching over 10 bases. CDR3 length: 15 residues. The germline gives CDR1 SGHTA, CDR2 FQGTGA. The trim removed 5 bases at V and 7 bases at J, leaving 8 bases unmatched. The chain's CDR3 is CASSQTGLATNEQFF. The DNA of the CDR3 is TGTGCCAGCAGCCAAACGGGACTAGCGACTAATGAGCAGTTCTTC. Variable domain in full (rest from reference TRBV7-3 and TRBJ2-1): GAGVSQTPSNKVTEKGKYVELRCDPISGHTALYWYRQSLGQGPEFLIYFQGTGAADDSGLPNDRFFAVRPEGSVSTLKIQRTERGDSAVYLCASSQTGLATNEQFFGPGTRLTVL.

This clonotype was seen more than once but under ten times. The chain has TRBV5-1 and TRBJ2-1; D gene ambiguous. The length of the CDR3 is 15 residues. Germline loops: CDR1 SGHRS, CDR2 YFSETQ. V lost 5 bases, J lost 2 bases, and 14 bases lay in between. The CDR3 bases are TGCGCCAGCAGGTCCCCTGGGGTCCCCTACAATGAGCAGTTCTTC. The encoded protein is CASRSPGVPYNEQFF.

This clonotype appeared a few times. The J gene is TRBJ2-7, the V gene TRBV18; 7 positions agree with TRBD2. Germline lookup yields CDR1 KGHSH and CDR2 LQKENI. CDR3 size: 14 residues. V was pared by 3 bases and J by 3 bases, with 5 bases of the junction left unmatched. The CDR3 spells CASSPTAGFYEQYF. CDR3 DNA sequence: TGTGCCAGCTCACCGACAGCGGGATTCTACGAGCAGTACTTC. The full variable domain, in which reference TRBV18 and TRBJ2-7 provide the parts outside the CDR3, is NAGVMQNPRHLVRRRGQEARLRCSPMKGHSHVYWYRQLPEEGLKFMVYLQKENIIDESGMPKERFSAEFPKEGPSILRIQQVVRGDSAAYFCASSPTAGFYEQYFGPGTRLTVT.